A selection of T cell receptor beta chains follows, all from one sample in a study of blood T cell repertoires in COVID-19. Here immunoSEQ multiplex PCR was the method, and the copy in TCRdb shows in-frame clones only, minus some. The sample has over 150,000 clones, about 88% seen once. Sequencing was performed on peripheral blood. The receptors here all came from a man aged 50-60 years with COVID-19, enrolled during active disease. Both conserved end residues are part of each CDR3. D genes are given only for firm matches. Some rows mark clone size as missing; the rest say once, few, many or name a class of expanded clone.

len	v_gene	j_gene	d_gene	abundance	CDR3nt	CDR3aa
13	TRBV9	TRBJ1-2	NA	few	TGTGCCAGCAGCGTAGTTCCAGGGGAGGGCTACACCTTC	CASSVVPGEGYTF
15	TRBV3-1/TRBV3-2	TRBJ2-2	TRBD2	NA	TGTGCCAGCAGACACCGTGGACTAGACGGCGGGGAGCTGTTTTTT	CASRHRGLDGGELFF
13	TRBV10-3	TRBJ2-2	NA	once	TGTGCCATCAGTGTCGAGAGGACCGGGGAGCTGTTTTTT	CAISVERTGELFF
15	TRBV4-2	TRBJ2-2	TRBD2	NA	TGTGCCAGCAGCCTACTAGCGCCGAACACCGGGGAGCTGTTTTTT	CASSLLAPNTGELFF
15	TRBV5-1	TRBJ1-2	NA	NA	TGCGCCAGCAGCTTGGGGCAGACAGAGAACTATGGCTACACCTTC	CASSLGQTENYGYTF
13	TRBV30	TRBJ1-1	NA	NA	TGTGCCTGGAGTGTACGAGCGAACACTGAAGCTTTCTTT	CAWSVRANTEAFF
18	TRBV4-2	TRBJ2-2	TRBD2	NA	TGTGCCAGCAGCCAGGGACTAGCGGGGGGGGTAGGCACCGGGGAGCTGTTTTTT	CASSQGLAGGVGTGELFF
15	TRBV7-9	TRBJ2-5	NA	once	TGTGCCAGCAGCCGGGACGGGACACAGCAAGAGACCCAGTACTTC	CASSRDGTQQETQYF
17	TRBV5-1	TRBJ2-5	TRBD2	NA	TGCGCCAGCAGCCCCGGGACTAGCGGGGGGTTGGAGGAGACCCAGTACTTC	CASSPGTSGGLEETQYF
13	TRBV7-2	TRBJ1-1	NA	NA	TGTGCCAGCAGCCCCCGATCGGCGGCTGAAGCTTTCTTT	CASSPRSAAEAFF
14	TRBV9	TRBJ2-2	NA	NA	TGTGCCAGCAACCAGGGTCTCCACCCCGGGGAGCTGTTTTTT	CASNQGLHPGELFF
16	TRBV5-4	TRBJ2-3	TRBD2	NA	TGTGCCAGCAGCCCAGGGACTAGCGGGAGGCCAGATACGCAGTATTTT	CASSPGTSGRPDTQYF
12	TRBV2	TRBJ2-7	NA	NA	TGTGCCAGCAGCAAGAGCTCCTACGAGCAGTACTTC	CASSKSSYEQYF
12	TRBV7-8	TRBJ2-3	NA	NA	TGTGCCAGCAGCCAGACTACAGATACGCAGTATTTT	CASSQTTDTQYF
13	TRBV18	TRBJ2-7	TRBD2	NA	TGTGCCAGCTCACCGGGACTAGCCTACGAGCAGTACTTC	CASSPGLAYEQYF
14	TRBV3-1/TRBV3-2	TRBJ2-5	NA	NA	TGTGCCAGCAGCCCAGGTGGGGGGTTGGAGACCCAGTACTTC	CASSPGGGLETQYF
17	TRBV7-3	TRBJ2-1	TRBD1	once	TGTGCCAGCAGCTTTTTTTGGGGGACAGGGGGTAACAATGAGCAGTTCTTC	CASSFFWGTGGNNEQFF
18	TRBV9	TRBJ2-1	TRBD2	NA	TGTGCCAGCAGCCCCCTCAGTGGTAGCGGGAGTAACGGTGGTGAGCAGTTCTTC	CASSPLSGSGSNGGEQFF
16	TRBV11-3	TRBJ2-1	TRBD2	NA	TGTGCCAGCAGCTTAGGTCGGAGTAGCGGGGGAGGTGAGCAGTTCTTC	CASSLGRSSGGGEQFF
13	TRBV7-3	TRBJ1-2	NA	few	TGTGCCAGCAGACCACCTCAGGGTTGGGGCTACACCTTC	CASRPPQGWGYTF
17	TRBV18	TRBJ2-2	TRBD2	once	TGTGCCAGCTCACCACCCGGACTAGCGGGACCCACGGGGGAGCTGTTTTTT	CASSPPGLAGPTGELFF
15	TRBV3-1/TRBV3-2	TRBJ2-5	TRBD1	NA	TGTGCCAGCAGCCAGGCCGGGACAGGGCAAGAGACCCAGTACTTC	CASSQAGTGQETQYF
16	TRBV5-4	TRBJ2-1	TRBD2	NA	TGTGCCAGCAGCGGACTAGCGTCGACCTCCTACAATGAGCAGTTCTTC	CASSGLASTSYNEQFF